This entry lists 10 T cell receptor beta chains sequenced from one sample in a study of response to subunit inactivated influenza vaccine. TCRdb re-analysed the RT-PCR reads in MiXCR, keeping a single row per CDR3 protein. The sample holds about 650,000 distinct CDR3 sequences, approximately 15% seen once. Specimen: PBMCs from blood, collected approximately 15 days before vaccination. Receptor source: a man between 50 and 59 years old who received an inactivated influenza vaccine.

This chain links TRBV5-1 with TRBJ2-1, with 10 bases fitting TRBD2. The CDR3 has 17 residues. Trimming took 0 bases from V and 7 from J; bases not matched to a gene: 10. CDR1 SGHRS and CDR2 YFSETQ come from the germline V gene. DNA for the CDR3: TGCGCCAGCAGCTTGGCCTCGATAAGACTAGCGGGTAATGAGCAGTTCTTC. Translation: CASSLASIRLAGNEQFF.

The rearrangement links TRBV29-1 to TRBJ1-2; 9 bases are shared with TRBD1. The CDR3 extends over 12 amino acids. The germline CDR1 and CDR2 sequences are SQVTM and ANQGSEA. The V gene end was trimmed by 8 bases and the J gene end by 5 bases; junction bases not matched to a gene: 6. DNA of the CDR3: TGCAGCACACCGGACAGGGGATATGGCTACACCTTC. It is translated as CSTPDRGYGYTF.

This clonotype was seen a handful of times. The gene calls are TRBV5-1 and TRBJ2-5; TRBD2 matches at 8 bases. Germline assignment: CDR1 SGHRS and CDR2 YFSETQ. The CDR3 is made up of 16 amino acids. V lost 0 bases and J lost 3; bases outside the gene matches: 7. The CDR3 reads CASSLAGGGREETQYF. In DNA form, the CDR3 reads TGCGCCAGCAGCTTGGCTGGCGGGGGGAGAGAAGAGACCCAGTACTTC. The variable domain in full, completed from reference TRBV5-1 and TRBJ2-5, reads KAGVTQTPRYLIKTRGQQVTLSCSPISGHRSVSWYQQTPGQGLQFLFEYFSETQRNKGNFPGRFSGRQFSNSRSEMNVSTLELGDSALYLCASSLAGGGREETQYFGPGTRLLVL.

This clonotype was observed a few times. V is TRBV6-5 and J is TRBJ1-4; 7 bases are a match to TRBD1. The germline V gene encodes CDR1 MNHEY and CDR2 SVGAGI. This CDR3 comprises 14 residues. J was trimmed by 3 bases and V by 5 bases; bases with no gene match: 3. CDR3 sequence reads: CASSLQGSNEKLFF. The DNA of the CDR3 is TGTGCCAGCAGTCTACAGGGGTCTAATGAAAAACTGTTTTTT.

The rearrangement links TRBV7-2 to TRBJ2-5, with TRBD2 matching 7 bases. Germline V gene lookup returns CDR1 SGHTA and CDR2 FQGNSA. The V segment lost 0 bases and the J segment 10 bases; nucleotides outside the gene matches: 5. There are 13 residues in the CDR3. The chain's CDR3 is CASSLAWRGGQYF. CDR3 nucleotide sequence: TGTGCCAGCAGCTTAGCTTGGCGCGGGGGCCAGTACTTC.

J is TRBJ2-3 and V is TRBV5-1; D gene ambiguous. V was shortened by 4 bases and J by 2 bases, with 11 bases between the two germline ends. The CDR3 has 14 residues. Germline V gives CDR1 SGHRS, CDR2 YFSETQ. The CDR3: CASSPRDPTDTQYF. CDR3 sequence (DNA): TGCGCCAGCAGCCCAAGAGACCCCACAGATACGCAGTATTTT. Supplemented by reference TRBV5-1 and TRBJ2-3, the full variable domain reads KAGVTQTPRYLIKTRGQQVTLSCSPISGHRSVSWYQQTPGQGLQFLFEYFSETQRNKGNFPGRFSGRQFSNSRSEMNVSTLELGDSALYLCASSPRDPTDTQYFGPGTRLTVL.

This chain links TRBV4-1 with TRBJ2-7, with D perhaps matching TRBD2 (5 bases). Trimming took off 4 bases at V and 6 bases at J, with 13 bases between the two ends. Germline values: CDR1 MGHRA, CDR2 YSYEKL. There are 13 residues in the CDR3. The CDR3 protein is CASSRAGLGEQYF. For the CDR3, the DNA is TGCGCCAGCAGCCGCGCTGGACTGGGCGAGCAGTACTTC.

This sequence joins TRBV7-9 and TRBJ2-7, with D possibly TRBD2 on 5 matching bases. The V and J ends lost 5 bases and 3 bases respectively, with 11 bases between them. The CDR3 spans 13 residues. CDR1 and CDR2 (germline): SEHNR, FQNEAQ (reference sequence). The CDR3 here is CASSPGNNYEQYF. The DNA for the CDR3 is TGTGCCAGCAGCCCGGGGAACAACTACGAGCAGTACTTC.

In this sample, this clonotype turned up many times. This chain joins TRBV20-1 and TRBJ2-3, with 7 bases matching TRBD2. The V gene end was trimmed by 6 bases and the J gene end by 9 bases; junction bases not matched to a gene: 9. The germline V gene has CDR1 DFQATT and CDR2 SNEGSKA (reference sequence). The length of the CDR3 is 12 residues. The CDR3 sequence: CSAKMGGYTQYF. The CDR3 DNA follows: TGCAGTGCAAAAATGGGGGGGTACACGCAGTATTTT.

This sequence joins TRBV11-2 and TRBJ2-3, with D maybe TRBD2 (6 bases). V was shortened by 5 bases and J by 6 bases, with 12 bases between the two germline ends. The germline gives CDR1 SGHAT, CDR2 FQNNGV. CDR3 length: 13 residues. The CDR3: CASSPAGHDTQYF. DNA of the CDR3: TGTGCCAGCAGCCCGGCGGGGCATGATACGCAGTATTTT.